This TCR beta chain is from a study of OX40 agonist ivuxolimab in advanced cancers. Across the study: An anti-OX40 (CD134) antibody with agonistic activity, ivuxolimab, was administered to patients. Study findings and constraints: Among the lowest peripheral clonal expansion occurred in 0.1-3.0 mg/kg partial responders.

With respect to this clone: Its antigen is unknown.

Clones were sequenced by immunoSEQ multiplex PCR, and TCRdb holds only the in-frame ones, with some missing. The repertoire holds 20,000 to 30,000 clones, approximately 90% seen once, with roughly 50% in the top ten. There are 15 residues in the CDR3. Deletions cut 0 bases from V and 0 bases from J, with 8 bases between. Germline V gene sequence: CDR1 SGHTS, CDR2 YDEGEE. V gene TRBV5-8 combines with J gene TRBJ2-3; D gene ambiguous. The receptor was derived from an adult with an advanced solid tumor such as melanoma, head and neck, liver or kidney cancer. Sequencing was performed on CD4+ or CD8+ T cells sorted from blood, taken in a trial of the OX40 agonist ivuxolimab. The CDR3 spells CASSLVGRSTDTQYF. The CDR3 DNA is TGTGCCAGCAGCTTGGTGGGCCGTAGCACAGATACGCAGTATTTT. Supplemented by reference TRBV5-8 and TRBJ2-3, the full variable domain reads EAGVTQSPTHLIKTRGQQATLRCSPISGHTSVYWYQQALGLGLQFLLWYDEGEERNRGNFPPRFSGRQFPNYSSELNVNALELEDSALYLCASSLVGRSTDTQYFGPGTRLTVL.